The rows below give T cell receptor beta chains drawn from one sample of a study of CD8 T cells in Susac syndrome. TCRdb processed the immunoSEQ multiplex PCR reads anew with MiXCR; each CDR3 protein has one entry. Among 210,000 or so distinct CDR3 sequences, about 95% were seen once, and the ten largest hold 0.15% to 0.2%. The sequenced material came from CD4+ T cells from PBMCs. The receptors were sampled from a human donor with Susac syndrome. The CDR3 runs from the conserved cysteine through the conserved F or W. The order of the fields is J gene, V gene, clone size, D gene, CDR3 DNA, CDR3 protein. The D gene is left open where the match is weak. The size field is filled for only some rows; it gives once, few, many or a size class.

J gene: TRBJ2-1
V gene: TRBV10-3
clone size: -
D gene: TRBD1
CDR3 DNA: TGTGCCATCAGGACAGGGGGCTTCTACAATGAGCAGTTCTTC
CDR3 protein: CAIRTGGFYNEQFF

J gene: TRBJ1-1
V gene: TRBV29-1
clone size: -
D gene: -
CDR3 DNA: TGCAGCGCTGGCCTCCTGGGCACTGAAGCTTTCTTT
CDR3 protein: CSAGLLGTEAFF

J gene: TRBJ2-1
V gene: TRBV18
clone size: -
D gene: TRBD1
CDR3 DNA: TGTGCCAGCTCGGGGGACAGTTACAATGAGCAGTTCTTC
CDR3 protein: CASSGDSYNEQFF

J gene: TRBJ2-5
V gene: TRBV5-1
clone size: -
D gene: -
CDR3 DNA: TGCGCCAGCAGCTTGGAAAGAGGGGATTGGATGCAAGAGACCCAGTACTTC
CDR3 protein: CASSLERGDWMQETQYF

J gene: TRBJ2-3
V gene: TRBV7-2
clone size: -
D gene: TRBD2
CDR3 DNA: TGTGCCTCGGTTTTGAGGAGCGGGGTTGGGGATACGCAGTATTTT
CDR3 protein: CASVLRSGVGDTQYF

J gene: TRBJ2-1
V gene: TRBV4-3
clone size: -
D gene: TRBD2
CDR3 DNA: TGCGCCAGCAGCCCATTACTAGCGGGGTATGAGCAGTTCTTC
CDR3 protein: CASSPLLAGYEQFF

J gene: TRBJ1-6
V gene: TRBV27
clone size: once
D gene: -
CDR3 DNA: TGTGCCAGCAGTTTTCAGCATGGGAGTTCACCCCTCCACTTT
CDR3 protein: CASSFQHGSSPLHF

J gene: TRBJ2-3
V gene: TRBV10-3
clone size: -
D gene: -
CDR3 DNA: TGTGCCATCAGTGCAGGGACGGTAGAAGGAGATACGCAGTATTTT
CDR3 protein: CAISAGTVEGDTQYF

J gene: TRBJ1-2
V gene: TRBV4-1
clone size: -
D gene: TRBD1
CDR3 DNA: TGCGCCAGCAGCCAAGATTCAGGGGGTTTCTATGGCTACACCTTC
CDR3 protein: CASSQDSGGFYGYTF

J gene: TRBJ1-2
V gene: TRBV20-1
clone size: -
D gene: -
CDR3 DNA: TGCAGTGCTAGTCTAGACAGCCTGTACTATGGCTACACCTTC
CDR3 protein: CSASLDSLYYGYTF

J gene: TRBJ2-5
V gene: TRBV12-3/TRBV12-4
clone size: -
D gene: -
CDR3 DNA: TGTGCCAGCAGTTTAAGGGCCAGACCAGAGACCCAGTACTTC
CDR3 protein: CASSLRARPETQYF

J gene: TRBJ1-5
V gene: TRBV28
clone size: -
D gene: -
CDR3 DNA: TGTGCCAGCAGTTCCGACAGGCTCAATCAGCCCCAGCATTTT
CDR3 protein: CASSSDRLNQPQHF

J gene: TRBJ2-7
V gene: TRBV7-9
clone size: -
D gene: TRBD1
CDR3 DNA: TGTGCCAGCAGCCTGGGGACAGGGGCGGACGAGCAGTACTTC
CDR3 protein: CASSLGTGADEQYF

J gene: TRBJ1-4
V gene: TRBV14
clone size: -
D gene: -
CDR3 DNA: TGTGCCAGCAGCCGGTGGCAGGGAGAAGAAAAACTGTTTTTT
CDR3 protein: CASSRWQGEEKLFF

J gene: TRBJ2-3
V gene: TRBV5-1
clone size: once
D gene: -
CDR3 DNA: TGCGCCAGCAGCTTGGACGGACAGCTTCTCACAGATACGCAGTATTTT
CDR3 protein: CASSLDGQLLTDTQYF

J gene: TRBJ1-5
V gene: TRBV20-1
clone size: -
D gene: TRBD1
CDR3 DNA: TGCAGTGTCTCCGGGACAGGCAATCAGCCCCAGCATTTT
CDR3 protein: CSVSGTGNQPQHF

J gene: TRBJ1-1
V gene: TRBV4-2
clone size: once
D gene: -
CDR3 DNA: TGTGCCAGCAGCCAAGATCCCGCGGGGGGAGGTTCTGAAGCTTTCTTT
CDR3 protein: CASSQDPAGGGSEAFF

J gene: TRBJ1-4
V gene: TRBV18
clone size: -
D gene: -
CDR3 DNA: TGTGCCAGCTCACCTTTACAGGGTGAAAAACTGTTTTTT
CDR3 protein: CASSPLQGEKLFF

J gene: TRBJ2-5
V gene: TRBV29-1
clone size: -
D gene: -
CDR3 DNA: TGCAGCCTCGCGGGTCCAGAGACCCAGTACTTC
CDR3 protein: CSLAGPETQYF

J gene: TRBJ1-5
V gene: TRBV20-1
clone size: -
D gene: -
CDR3 DNA: TGCAGTGTCGGGGATTTTAGCAATCAGCCCCAGCATTTT
CDR3 protein: CSVGDFSNQPQHF

J gene: TRBJ1-1
V gene: TRBV7-2
clone size: once
D gene: -
CDR3 DNA: TGTGCCAGCAGCACTAGCCGGGGCTACTGGACTGAAGCTTTCTTT
CDR3 protein: CASSTSRGYWTEAFF

J gene: TRBJ1-1
V gene: TRBV29-1
clone size: once
D gene: -
CDR3 DNA: TGCAGCGTTGAAGCCAGGGGCGCGAGGACTGAAGCTTTCTTT
CDR3 protein: CSVEARGARTEAFF

J gene: TRBJ2-5
V gene: TRBV7-3
clone size: -
D gene: TRBD1
CDR3 DNA: TGTGCCAGCAGCCAGACGGGACAGCGACAAGAGACCCAGTACTTC
CDR3 protein: CASSQTGQRQETQYF

J gene: TRBJ1-1
V gene: TRBV2
clone size: -
D gene: -
CDR3 DNA: TGTGCCAGCAGTGATTTCTATGGAGCTTTCTTT
CDR3 protein: CASSDFYGAFF

J gene: TRBJ2-3
V gene: TRBV5-6
clone size: -
D gene: -
CDR3 DNA: TGTGCCAGCAGCTTTAGGGGAGGATCCAACGCAGATACGCAGTATTTT
CDR3 protein: CASSFRGGSNADTQYF

J gene: TRBJ2-5
V gene: TRBV3-1
clone size: -
D gene: -
CDR3 DNA: TGTGCCAGCAGCCAATATGGAGAGACCCAGTACTTC
CDR3 protein: CASSQYGETQYF

J gene: TRBJ2-1
V gene: TRBV24-1
clone size: -
D gene: TRBD2
CDR3 DNA: TGTGCCACCAGTAAGGGAGGGATTTGGGATGAGCAGTTCTTC
CDR3 protein: CATSKGGIWDEQFF

J gene: TRBJ2-2
V gene: TRBV5-4
clone size: -
D gene: -
CDR3 DNA: TGTGCCAGCAGGTTTTCAGGATCCCGAAACACCGGGGAGCTGTTTTTT
CDR3 protein: CASRFSGSRNTGELFF

J gene: TRBJ2-5
V gene: TRBV5-1
clone size: -
D gene: -
CDR3 DNA: TGCGCCAGCATACGGGACACCTCGAATGGGGGGACCCAGTACTTC
CDR3 protein: CASIRDTSNGGTQYF

J gene: TRBJ2-7
V gene: TRBV7-2
clone size: -
D gene: -
CDR3 DNA: TGTGCCAGCAGCTCTGGGACAAAGCAGTACTTC
CDR3 protein: CASSSGTKQYF

J gene: TRBJ2-1
V gene: TRBV9
clone size: -
D gene: -
CDR3 DNA: TGTGCCAGCAGCGTAGATACTCCGGGGGCTATCTACAATGAACAGTTCTTC
CDR3 protein: CASSVDTPGAIYNEQFF

J gene: TRBJ2-7
V gene: TRBV10-3
clone size: -
D gene: TRBD2
CDR3 DNA: TGTGCCATCGCGACCCCCGGGACTAGCTTCAACGAGCAGTACTTC
CDR3 protein: CAIATPGTSFNEQYF

J gene: TRBJ1-1
V gene: TRBV4-2
clone size: -
D gene: -
CDR3 DNA: TGTGCCAGCAGCCAAGAGGTAGGGGAAACTGAAGCTTTCTTT
CDR3 protein: CASSQEVGETEAFF

J gene: TRBJ2-2
V gene: TRBV20-1
clone size: -
D gene: TRBD1
CDR3 DNA: TGCAGTGCTTATGGACAGGGGGCCGTCACCGGGGAGCTGTTTTTT
CDR3 protein: CSAYGQGAVTGELFF

J gene: TRBJ1-5
V gene: TRBV20-1
clone size: once
D gene: -
CDR3 DNA: TGCAGTGCGGAGACAGGCAGGTCCAGCAATCAGCCCCAGCATTTT
CDR3 protein: CSAETGRSSNQPQHF

J gene: TRBJ2-1
V gene: TRBV11-2
clone size: -
D gene: -
CDR3 DNA: TGTGCCAGCAGCCCGGACTGGGGGAGGAATGAGCAGTTCTTC
CDR3 protein: CASSPDWGRNEQFF

J gene: TRBJ2-3
V gene: TRBV6-5
clone size: -
D gene: TRBD2
CDR3 DNA: TGTGCCAGCAGTTTCTCGGGGGGACGGGAAGATACGCAGTATTTT
CDR3 protein: CASSFSGGREDTQYF

J gene: TRBJ2-2
V gene: TRBV4-3
clone size: -
D gene: -
CDR3 DNA: TGCGCCAGCAGCCAATTCGGGGCAGCGAACACCGGGGAGCTGTTTTTT
CDR3 protein: CASSQFGAANTGELFF

J gene: TRBJ2-1
V gene: TRBV2
clone size: -
D gene: TRBD1
CDR3 DNA: TGTGCCAGCAGTGAACCCAGGGGGCAAGGCAATGAGCAGTTCTTC
CDR3 protein: CASSEPRGQGNEQFF

J gene: TRBJ2-4
V gene: TRBV28
clone size: -
D gene: -
CDR3 DNA: TGTGCCAGCAGCCGAGGGGGAGTTGAAAACATTCAGTACTTC
CDR3 protein: CASSRGGVENIQYF

J gene: TRBJ1-5
V gene: TRBV6-2/TRBV6-3
clone size: -
D gene: -
CDR3 DNA: TGTGCCAGCAGAGCAGGGTTTCAGCCCCAGCATTTT
CDR3 protein: CASRAGFQPQHF

J gene: TRBJ2-7
V gene: TRBV9
clone size: -
D gene: -
CDR3 DNA: TGTGCCAGCAGCGTAGAGTGGGGAGAGCAGTACTTC
CDR3 protein: CASSVEWGEQYF

J gene: TRBJ1-6
V gene: TRBV3-1
clone size: -
D gene: -
CDR3 DNA: TGTGCCAGCAGCCTCCTCTGGCCCTCCTATAATTCACCCCTCCACTTT
CDR3 protein: CASSLLWPSYNSPLHF

J gene: TRBJ2-7
V gene: TRBV18
clone size: -
D gene: -
CDR3 DNA: TGTGCCAGCTCACCCGGGGACCGTAACTACGAGCAGTACTTC
CDR3 protein: CASSPGDRNYEQYF

J gene: TRBJ1-6
V gene: TRBV20-1
clone size: -
D gene: -
CDR3 DNA: TGCAGTGCGACTCTGGGGGGTTCACCCCTCCACTTT
CDR3 protein: CSATLGGSPLHF

J gene: TRBJ2-5
V gene: TRBV20-1
clone size: -
D gene: TRBD1
CDR3 DNA: TGCAGTGCTAGGGCAGACAGGGGAGAGACCCAGTACTTC
CDR3 protein: CSARADRGETQYF

J gene: TRBJ1-1
V gene: TRBV11-2
clone size: -
D gene: -
CDR3 DNA: TGTGCCAGCAGCCCCCGAGGGCGTAGGGACACTGAAGCTTTCTTT
CDR3 protein: CASSPRGRRDTEAFF

J gene: TRBJ1-1
V gene: TRBV5-1
clone size: -
D gene: -
CDR3 DNA: TGCGCCAGCAGCTTGCTTGGGGCCGAGAACACTGAAGCTTTCTTT
CDR3 protein: CASSLLGAENTEAFF

J gene: TRBJ1-4
V gene: TRBV12-3/TRBV12-4
clone size: -
D gene: -
CDR3 DNA: TGTGCCAGCAGTCCCTGGGACACGGATAATGAAAAACTGTTTTTT
CDR3 protein: CASSPWDTDNEKLFF

J gene: TRBJ2-1
V gene: TRBV5-4
clone size: -
D gene: TRBD2
CDR3 DNA: TGTGCCAGCAGCATGGGAGGGGTGGAAATCGGACGGGGGCAGTTCTTC
CDR3 protein: CASSMGGVEIGRGQFF

J gene: TRBJ2-7
V gene: TRBV7-2
clone size: few
D gene: -
CDR3 DNA: TGTGCCAGCAGCTCTGGACAGTACTACGAGCAGTACTTC
CDR3 protein: CASSSGQYYEQYF

J gene: TRBJ2-3
V gene: TRBV27
clone size: -
D gene: -
CDR3 DNA: TGTGCCAGCAGTTCACAGCCAGAGAGCACAGATACGCAGTATTTT
CDR3 protein: CASSSQPESTDTQYF

J gene: TRBJ1-1
V gene: TRBV5-1
clone size: -
D gene: -
CDR3 DNA: TGCGCCAGCAGCTTGACTGAAATGAACACTGAAGCTTTCTTT
CDR3 protein: CASSLTEMNTEAFF

J gene: TRBJ2-3
V gene: TRBV30
clone size: -
D gene: -
CDR3 DNA: TGTGCCTGGAGTGTGGGCGGCCCGGATACGCAGTATTTT
CDR3 protein: CAWSVGGPDTQYF

J gene: TRBJ1-2
V gene: TRBV6-5
clone size: -
D gene: -
CDR3 DNA: TGTGCCAGCAGTCGGGACCGGTCTAACTATGGCTACACCTTC
CDR3 protein: CASSRDRSNYGYTF

J gene: TRBJ1-5
V gene: TRBV27
clone size: -
D gene: TRBD1
CDR3 DNA: TGTGCCAGCAGTTTTCTGAGGGGGCCGGAGCAGCCCCAGCATTTT
CDR3 protein: CASSFLRGPEQPQHF

J gene: TRBJ1-5
V gene: TRBV12-3/TRBV12-4
clone size: -
D gene: -
CDR3 DNA: TGTGCCAGCAGTATCACACAGGGTAGCAATCAGCCCCAGCATTTT
CDR3 protein: CASSITQGSNQPQHF

J gene: TRBJ2-5
V gene: TRBV2
clone size: -
D gene: TRBD2
CDR3 DNA: TGTGCCGGTAGGGTTAGCGGGGAAGAGACCCAGTACTTC
CDR3 protein: CAGRVSGEETQYF

J gene: TRBJ1-2
V gene: TRBV7-6
clone size: -
D gene: TRBD1
CDR3 DNA: TGTGCCAGCAGCCCTCAACTCGACAGGGTCGGCTACACCTTC
CDR3 protein: CASSPQLDRVGYTF

J gene: TRBJ2-7
V gene: TRBV20-1
clone size: -
D gene: -
CDR3 DNA: TGCAGTGCTTATCCAGCAAGCGGTTCGCACGAGCAGTACTTC
CDR3 protein: CSAYPASGSHEQYF